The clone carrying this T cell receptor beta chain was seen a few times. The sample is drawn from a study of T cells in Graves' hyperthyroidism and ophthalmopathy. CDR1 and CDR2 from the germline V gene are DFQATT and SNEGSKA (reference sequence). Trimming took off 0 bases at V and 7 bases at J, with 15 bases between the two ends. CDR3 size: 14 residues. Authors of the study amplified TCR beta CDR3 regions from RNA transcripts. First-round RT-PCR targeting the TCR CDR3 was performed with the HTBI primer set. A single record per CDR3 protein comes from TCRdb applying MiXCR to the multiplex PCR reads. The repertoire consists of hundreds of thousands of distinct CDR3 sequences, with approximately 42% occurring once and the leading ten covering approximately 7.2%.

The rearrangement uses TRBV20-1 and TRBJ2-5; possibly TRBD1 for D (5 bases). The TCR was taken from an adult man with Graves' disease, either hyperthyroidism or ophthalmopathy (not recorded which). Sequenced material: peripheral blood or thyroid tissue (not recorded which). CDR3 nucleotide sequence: TGCAGTGCTAGAGATCTACAGGCCGCCAGGACCCAGTACTTC. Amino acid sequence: CSARDLQAARTQYF.